The rows below give T cell receptor beta chains drawn from one sample of a study of beta chain features in type 1 diabetes. Sequencing used immunoSEQ multiplex PCR; TCRdb keeps in-frame clones, though not all of them. Of around 500,000 clones listed, about 29% are singletons. Material: naive CD4+ T cells from blood. The receptors derive from a young man in good health. Each CDR3 is given with its conserved first and last residue. The D gene is left open where the match is weak. Part of the rows lack a size; the others show once, few, many or a class for expanded clones.

TRBD1 | TRBJ1-5 | few | TRBV30 | CAWTRTGSNQPQHF | TGTGCCTGGACCCGGACAGGGAGCAATCAGCCCCAGCATTTT
- | TRBJ2-1 | few | TRBV28 | CASSGGRNQQFF | TGTGCCAGCAGTGGGGGCCGAAACCAGCAGTTCTTC
- | TRBJ2-1 | - | TRBV14 | CASSQDVPLGQAEQFF | TGTGCCAGCAGCCAAGATGTCCCCCTGGGGCAGGCTGAGCAGTTCTTC
- | TRBJ2-7 | few | TRBV28 | CASRVQGVGYEQYF | TGTGCCAGCAGGGTACAGGGAGTTGGTTACGAGCAGTACTTC
TRBD2 | TRBJ2-7 | - | TRBV5-1 | CASSVASGSTYEQYF | TGCGCCAGCAGCGTCGCTAGCGGCTCCACCTACGAGCAGTACTTC
- | TRBJ2-5 | - | TRBV10-1 | CASSGTTLETQYF | TGCGCCAGCAGTGGGACTACGCTAGAGACCCAGTACTTC
- | TRBJ2-7 | - | TRBV5-1 | CASSLFQGAEQYF | TGCGCCAGCAGCTTGTTCCAGGGAGCTGAGCAGTACTTC
- | TRBJ2-7 | few | TRBV30 | CAWKIPGSYEQYF | TGTGCCTGGAAAATCCCCGGCAGCTACGAGCAGTACTTC
- | TRBJ2-1 | - | TRBV28 | CASSSDYNEQFF | TGTGCCAGCAGTTCAGACTACAATGAGCAGTTCTTC
- | TRBJ2-5 | once | TRBV29-1 | CSVAEPGQETQYF | TGCAGCGTCGCTGAACCGGGACAAGAGACCCAGTACTTC
- | TRBJ2-3 | - | TRBV30 | CAMGVWRGTDTQYF | TGTGCCATGGGTGTATGGCGGGGCACAGATACGCAGTATTTT
- | TRBJ2-7 | few | TRBV30 | CAWSVLGQAEQYF | TGTGCCTGGAGTGTACTAGGGCAGGCAGAGCAGTACTTC
- | TRBJ2-3 | - | TRBV5-1 | CASSLAGSDTQYF | TGCGCCAGCAGCTTGGCAGGGTCAGATACGCAGTATTTT
- | TRBJ2-7 | - | TRBV7-9 | CASTRERSYEQYF | TGTGCCAGCACACGGGAGAGGTCCTACGAGCAGTACTTC
TRBD2 | TRBJ2-1 | - | TRBV2 | CASRRTSDEQFF | TGTGCCAGCAGGAGGACTAGCGATGAGCAGTTCTTC
- | TRBJ2-3 | few | TRBV7-2 | CASSLTGPTDTQYF | TGTGCCAGCAGCTTAACGGGACCGACAGATACGCAGTATTTT
- | TRBJ1-1 | few | TRBV29-1 | CSVSPNTEAFF | TGCAGCGTTTCCCCGAACACTGAAGCTTTCTTT
- | TRBJ2-5 | - | TRBV7-2 | CASSSSGPSRETQYF | TGTGCCAGCAGCTCCTCGGGCCCGTCGCGAGAGACCCAGTACTTC
- | TRBJ1-5 | - | TRBV5-1 | CASSLIGGNQPQHF | TGCGCCAGCAGCTTGATCGGCGGGAATCAGCCCCAGCATTTT
TRBD2 | TRBJ2-3 | - | TRBV18 | CASADPLGRATDTQYF | TGTGCCAGCGCCGACCCCTTGGGGAGGGCCACAGATACGCAGTATTTT
TRBD2 | TRBJ2-3 | few | TRBV27 | CASSFLAGAPDTQYF | TGTGCCAGCAGTTTCCTAGCGGGAGCTCCAGATACGCAGTATTTT
TRBD2 | TRBJ2-1 | - | TRBV6-5 | CASRSPGLAPNEQFF | TGTGCCAGCAGATCCCCGGGACTAGCGCCGAATGAGCAGTTCTTC
TRBD2 | TRBJ2-1 | few | TRBV29-1 | CSAEGLAGVDEQFF | TGCAGCGCTGAGGGACTAGCGGGAGTGGATGAGCAGTTCTTC
- | TRBJ2-7 | few | TRBV5-1 | CASSLDSSSPSYEQYF | TGCGCCAGCAGCTTGGATAGCTCATCGCCTTCCTACGAGCAGTACTTC
TRBD1 | TRBJ2-1 | - | TRBV29-1 | CSGGQANEQFF | TGCAGCGGGGGACAGGCCAATGAGCAGTTCTTC
- | TRBJ2-7 | few | TRBV10-3 | CAISEGPETYEQYF | TGTGCCATCAGTGAGGGACCCGAGACCTACGAGCAGTACTTC
TRBD1 | TRBJ1-3 | - | TRBV7-2 | CASGRDRRDTIYF | TGTGCCAGCGGCCGGGACAGGAGGGACACCATATATTTT
- | TRBJ2-5 | - | TRBV18 | CASSPALLQETQYF | TGTGCCAGCTCACCGGCGCTGCTCCAAGAGACCCAGTACTTC
TRBD1 | TRBJ2-3 | - | TRBV7-6 | CASSLEGQGAHTQYF | TGTGCCAGCAGCTTAGAGGGACAGGGGGCGCATACGCAGTATTTT
- | TRBJ2-7 | - | TRBV6-5 | CASRAPWPGSYEQYF | TGTGCCAGCAGGGCCCCCTGGCCGGGGTCCTACGAGCAGTACTTC
- | TRBJ2-1 | - | TRBV29-1 | CSVGTTAYNEQFF | TGCAGCGTTGGGACAACAGCCTACAATGAGCAGTTCTTC